In this sample, the clone carrying this TCR beta chain turned up once. These data belong to a study of shared T cell receptors in the human thymus. Only in-frame clones appear in the TCRdb table, and some are missing; sequencing was by immunoSEQ multiplex PCR. The table has hundreds of thousands of clones, roughly 90% seen once. Trimming took 6 bases from V and 3 from J, leaving 6 bases between them. From germline, CDR1 is MDHEN and CDR2 SYDVKM. This CDR3 comprises 12 residues. These data are also associated with another study on human thymus T cells.

V gene TRBV28 combines with J gene TRBJ1-5; the D is unclear. Sequencing input: thymocytes. The sequence came from a boy under two years old with a congenital heart defect. CDR3 sequence reads: CASRQFNQPQHF. The CDR3 DNA reads as TGTGCCAGCAGACAGTTCAATCAGCCCCAGCATTTT.